Listed here is a single TCR beta chain. Its antigen is not yet known. No base qualities exist here, and no much larger clone lies one base off it. The cohort consisted of hundreds of healthy bone marrow donors. All cohort members were sampled while nominally healthy, although unrecorded immune exposures were likely present. The donor tested CMV seropositive and was one of the 289 seropositive cohort members. A peripheral blood sample was collected from each donor, and TCR beta sequencing was performed on peripheral blood mononuclear cells. Genomic DNA was extracted from the blood cell samples with the Qiagen DNeasy Blood Extraction Kit. The protocol used for the library was the immunoSEQ multiplex PCR assay. For the multiplex PCR, a mixture combining 60 forward primers for TCR Vbeta segments and 13 reverse primers for TCR Jbeta segments was used. Amplification of the CDR3 region of rearranged TCR beta genes was performed with a multiplex PCR assay on genomic DNA. The Illumina HiSeq System was used to sequence the amplified TCR beta libraries as 87-base-pair reads. As for how the authors treated the data: A later analysis tallied some 79 million unique TCR beta chains across the 666 repertoires, and about 12 million of those chains were shared by two or more donors. To remove PCR and sequencing errors, raw reads were error-corrected and collapsed into unique sequences using a nearest-neighbor algorithm that merged closely related sequences. V, D and J gene segments were assigned by aligning CDR3 sequences to IMGT reference sequences. Each retained sequence needed at least a six-nucleotide match to both a V gene segment and a J gene segment. A rearrangement counted as productive if the CDR3 had no stop codons and remained in frame with V and J, and every other rearrangement counted as non-productive. CDR3 was defined according to IMGT convention as the region running from the second conserved V-encoded cysteine to the conserved J-encoded phenylalanine. In an earlier analysis of 587 of the donors, sequences lacking an unambiguous match to a single V gene segment were excluded. An earlier analysis of fewer than 750 of the donors classified V segments as functional when productive rearrangements were above 56.7% and as segregating when the standard deviation between donors was above 5%. To diagnose cytomegalovirus status from the catalog of TCR beta chain sequences, a statistical classification framework was built. V and J gene assignment, in a later analysis, came from comparing TCR nucleotide sequences with IMGT/GENE-DB human TR gene sequences. In a later analysis, CDR3 sequences and most-parsimonious VDJ recombination scenarios were assigned using the TCRdist pipeline. In a later analysis, every TCR beta chain was defined by the combination of its CDR3 amino acid sequence and its V-gene family, and reads without a unique V-gene family were dropped. As a way to deal with suspected cross-contamination and a sequencing artifact, a later analysis dropped approximately 590 nucleotide sequences that were highly shared and had low generation probability. In a later analysis, a clonal expansion index for each public chain was calculated from normalized within-repertoire ranks of inferred template counts. Generation probabilities in a later analysis came from a VDJ recombination model fitted to out-of-frame rearrangements, and those results were checked against IGoR. A later analysis scored TCR-TCR, TCR-HLA and TCR-CMV co-occurrence with hypergeometric tests, applying a repertoire-size bias correction to TCR pairs. To estimate false discovery rates, a later analysis permuted the HLA or CMV assignments 20 times. In a later analysis, co-occurring TCRs were grouped using DBSCAN, with TCRdist sequence similarity added in when clustering inside HLA-allele-positive subsets. Repertoires with fewer than 30,000 or more than 120,000 public chains were left out of co-occurrence clustering, as were about 5 repertoires with anomalous nucleotide sharing. TCRdb stores this immuneACCESS table with in-frame sequences only. Part of the clones is absent; in the studies checked, under half of the shortfall reflects unresolved V genes, and no reason is known for the rest. V and J calls and clone size are those listed in that table; D and trimming were worked out from the DNA. The sample data list about 70,000 clones, and roughly 68% of these were observed just once. The leading ten clones occupy around 10% of the sample.

This specimen comes from a study of cytomegalovirus exposure and HLA in healthy donors (dated by TCRdb to between 2016 and 2019). Broadly, across the study: In an earlier analysis of 550 to 750 of the donors, approximately 260 Gb of sequence data and 95 million to 130 million unique TCR beta sequences from about 190 million T cells were reported. Among the roughly 390 genotyped donors, approximately 77% belonged to the genetic ancestry cluster associated with self-reported Caucasian donors. Typing coverage differed by locus: A, B, C, DRB1 and DQB1 were typed in about 620-640 donors, DQA1 in about 510, DPA1 in approximately 600, and DPB1 in 450 to 490. HLA typing included class I and class II loci at four-digit resolution. About 300 gigabases of sequencing data and 70 million to 100 million unique TCR sequences made up an early release that covered nearly 650 HLA-typed donors. To study patterns of TCR occurrence, a later analysis re-analyzed previously published TCR beta repertoires from several hundred donors and added high-resolution HLA genotyping. Among about 370 genotyped donors of the cohort, an average of approximately 220,000 unique TCR beta nucleotide sequences was sequenced per donor, of which roughly 17% were non-productive. To predict cytomegalovirus infection status, the study combined high-throughput TCR immunosequencing, statistical association of individual TCRs with disease status, and machine learning. All discovery cohort repertoires had been generated using a single sequencing platform. The study was designed to test whether signatures of past pathogen exposure could be identified by cataloging public T cell receptors. A later genetic analysis used genome-wide SNP genotypes for 398 of the 666 donors, treating that subset as a discovery cohort. Rather than using new phenotypic data, the later analysis identified candidate immune exposures from TCR beta sequences and from how often those sequences occurred across donors. The study profiled the T cell repertoires of under 850 subjects by immunosequencing and related them to cytomegalovirus serostatus. Alongside the repertoire data, information on donor age, sex, ethnicity and CMV serostatus was compiled. In addition to the first cohort of 500 to 850 subjects, a separate validation cohort of approximately 110 different subjects was used. An earlier analysis of a few hundred of the donors applied high-throughput TCR beta sequencing to assess whether each TCR beta V gene segment acted as functional or pseudogenic. Several DR-DQ haplotypes were handled as single units for association and clustering because linkage in the cohort was strong. Beyond this particular receptor, the publication reports: In a later genetic analysis, a missense DCLRE1C variant was associated with V-gene and J-gene trimming of TCR beta chains, and the association was replicated in an independent cohort. Roughly uniform sequencing depth across donors was assumed in presence/absence analyses, although this assumption may not hold. Three of the identified cytomegalovirus-associated TCR beta chains were confirmed in vitro to be specific for cytomegalovirus antigens. In a later analysis, the rate of TCR association differed among HLA loci, with DRB1 alleles having the most associated TCRs and HLA-C alleles having the fewest. In a later analysis, most CMV-associated TCR beta chains were found to appear HLA-restricted, with HLA associations seemingly driven largely by CMV exposure. CMV serostatus was the only immune exposure information available for the cohort. Linkage disequilibrium might explain the correlated functional status among segregating V segments, but an unknown experimental factor could not be excluded. At a false discovery rate of 0.05, a later analysis linked 16,000 or so TCR beta sequences to specific HLA alleles. When HLA alleles, especially DR and DQ, strongly co-occurred, attributing TCR associations to individual alleles was difficult. In a later analysis, several top co-occurrence clusters were reported to appear linked to parvovirus B19, influenza, CMV and Epstein-Barr virus. Because HLA typing was unavailable for some donors at each locus, only the typed subset was used in association tests. The study gave a list of about 150 TCR beta chains associated with cytomegalovirus. A further reported finding was that TCR beta sequences accurately predicted the HLA-A and HLA-B alleles for most subjects in the first cohort. In a later genetic analysis, fewer N-insertions in productive TCRs were reported among donors in an Asian-associated ancestry cluster than the roughly 700-donor mean. In this cohort, only TCR beta chains were sequenced, and detectable features were limited by the absence of alpha or paired-chain data. The 87-base-pair reads could not distinguish some IMGT-functional V segments, including TRBV6-2 and TRBV6-3, so those segments were excluded. In a later analysis, HLA-associated TCR beta chains were found to be more clonally expanded and to have lower generation probabilities than equally common non-associated chains. It was suggested by the authors that the approach could potentially be generalized to other disease states and immunological phenotypes. While some public TCRs were present in many individuals, most TCR sequences turned up only very rarely across donors. Broadly in line with IMGT annotations, most TCR beta V segments showed up in productive rearrangements about 87% or about 30% of the time in an earlier analysis of around 600 of the donors. The classifier was reported to diagnose cytomegalovirus status with high specificity and sensitivity in both the original and validation cohorts. Around 16 rarely observed V segments, including chromosome 9 orphons, were excluded from the earlier analysis of a few hundred of the donors because counts were too low. A cluster of highly shared sequence variants was judged likely to represent a technical artifact of the sequencing pipeline.

The CDR3 has 15 amino acids, counting the end cysteine and phenylalanine. Solely the CDR3 DNA is kept, with 45 bases framed from the first base. The V and J ends are trimmed by 4 bases and 1 base, leaving 10 bases between them. Looking up the germline V gene yields CDR1 KGHSH and CDR2 LQKENI. The chain joins TRBV18 to TRBJ2-2, with TRBD1 perhaps the D gene, on 6 matching bases. This receptor was obtained from an older woman in good health and CMV-seropositive. The sample was PBMCs. The DNA sequence reads TGTGCCAGCTCACTTCGACAGGTGAACACCGGGGAGCTGTTTTTT. It translates as CASSLRQVNTGELFF.